The rows below give T cell receptor beta chains drawn from one sample of a study of T cell responses to AZD1222 COVID-19 vaccine. The repertoire was sequenced with immunoSEQ multiplex PCR; TCRdb's copy has only in-frame clones and lacks some. The sample consists of approximately 270,000 clones, 85% to 95% of them appearing once. The sample here was peripheral blood, taken 28 days after the second AZD1222 dose. Every receptor here comes from an adult who received the AZD1222 COVID-19 vaccine. CDR3s include the opening cysteine and the closing phenylalanine or tryptophan. A D gene is named only where the DNA matches it firmly. Expanded clones are given a class, and other clones once, few, many or no size at all.

TRBD2 TRBJ2-7 NA TRBV19 CASSQGGGALYEQYF TGTGCCAGTAGTCAAGGCGGGGGGGCCCTCTACGAGCAGTACTTC
TRBD1 TRBJ2-6 NA TRBV4-3 CASSRYRGSGANVLTF TGCGCCAGCAGCCGCTACAGGGGATCTGGGGCCAACGTCCTGACTTTC
NA TRBJ1-6 NA TRBV7-6 CASSLVAPSPLHF TGTGCCAGCAGCTTAGTTGCCCCCTCACCCCTCCACTTT
NA TRBJ1-1 NA TRBV7-8 CASSVGPLIRTEAFF TGTGCCAGTTCCGTGGGCCCCTTAATTCGTACTGAAGCTTTCTTT
NA TRBJ2-7 NA TRBV28 CASSLTGREQYF TGTGCCAGCAGCCTGACCGGGCGCGAGCAGTACTTC
NA TRBJ1-4 NA TRBV7-9 CASSPPGRGINEKLFF TGTGCCAGCAGCCCGCCGGGACGGGGGATTAATGAAAAACTGTTTTTT
TRBD1 TRBJ1-4 NA TRBV3-1/TRBV3-2 CASSQDNWGQSLPTNEKLFF TGTGCCAGCAGCCAAGATAATTGGGGACAGTCACTACCAACTAATGAAAAACTGTTTTTT
NA TRBJ1-2 NA TRBV18 CASSPWTAVDYGYTF TGTGCCAGCTCACCCTGGACGGCCGTAGACTATGGCTACACCTTC
NA TRBJ1-1 NA TRBV2 CASRTEMNTEAFF TGTGCCAGCAGGACAGAGATGAACACTGAAGCTTTCTTT
TRBD1 TRBJ2-5 NA TRBV5-5 CASSPTGEETQYF TGTGCCAGCAGCCCGACAGGGGAAGAGACCCAGTACTTC
TRBD2 TRBJ2-7 NA TRBV4-1 CASSQGTSGRFHEQYF TGCGCCAGCAGCCAAGGGACTAGCGGGAGATTCCACGAGCAGTACTTC
NA TRBJ1-1 NA TRBV28 CATTGAVHGDTEAFF TGTGCCACAACCGGGGCAGTCCACGGGGACACTGAAGCTTTCTTT
NA TRBJ1-4 NA TRBV11-2 CASSSTAVAEKLFF TGTGCCAGCAGCTCGACCGCGGTGGCTGAAAAACTGTTTTTT
NA TRBJ1-4 NA TRBV7-9 CASSLGGTNEKLFF TGTGCCAGCAGCTTGGGGGGTACTAATGAAAAACTGTTTTTT
NA TRBJ2-3 NA TRBV25-1 CARDTQYF TGTGCCAGAGATACGCAGTATTTT
NA TRBJ1-2 NA TRBV6-5 CASTGTNYGYTF TGTGCCAGCACCGGGACCAACTATGGCTACACCTTC
NA TRBJ2-7 NA TRBV2 CASRDDIYEQYF TGTGCCAGCAGGGACGACATCTACGAGCAGTACTTC
NA TRBJ2-7 once TRBV28 CASSLTNEQYF TGTGCCAGCAGTTTAACTAACGAGCAGTACTTC
NA TRBJ2-1 once TRBV5-6 CASSYPLRPNEQFF TGTGCCAGCAGCTATCCCCTACGACCCAATGAGCAGTTCTTC
NA TRBJ1-3 NA TRBV15 CATSAQSSGNTIYF TGTGCCACCAGCGCACAGAGCTCTGGAAACACCATATATTTT
TRBD2 TRBJ2-7 NA TRBV14 CASSQDRLAGLYEQYF TGTGCCAGCAGCCAAGATAGACTAGCGGGCCTCTACGAGCAGTACTTC
TRBD1 TRBJ2-4 NA TRBV19 CASKNRRDRGQGAKNIQYF TGTGCCAGCAAAAACCGGCGGGACAGGGGGCAGGGAGCCAAAAACATTCAGTACTTC
TRBD2 TRBJ2-3 NA TRBV3-1/TRBV3-2 CASSPRGSGRARTDTQYF TGTGCCAGCAGCCCCCGGGGTAGCGGGAGGGCCCGCACAGATACGCAGTATTTT
NA TRBJ1-4 once TRBV5-1 CASSLTPATNEKLFF TGCGCCAGCAGCTTGACTCCTGCAACTAATGAAAAACTGTTTTTT
NA TRBJ1-1 NA TRBV29-1 CSVDRATEAFF TGCAGCGTTGACAGGGCCACTGAAGCTTTCTTT
NA TRBJ1-2 NA TRBV24-1 CATSARGSNGYTF TGTGCCACCAGTGCCAGGGGAAGTAATGGCTACACCTTC
TRBD1 TRBJ2-1 NA TRBV4-1 CASSWVGDRVFEQFF TGCGCCAGCAGCTGGGTCGGGGACAGGGTATTTGAGCAGTTCTTC
NA TRBJ1-2 NA TRBV20-1 CSASSQGPGYTF TGCAGTGCAAGTAGCCAGGGCCCCGGCTACACCTTC
TRBD1 TRBJ2-7 once TRBV19 CASSIGQGAYEQYF TGTGCCAGTAGTATAGGACAGGGGGCCTACGAGCAGTACTTC
NA TRBJ2-7 NA TRBV5-6 CASSLIPLTYEQYF TGTGCCAGCAGCTTGATTCCCTTGACCTACGAGCAGTACTTC
NA TRBJ2-7 NA TRBV5-1 CASSLAGSEQYF TGCGCCAGCAGCTTGGCCGGGTCCGAGCAGTACTTC
NA TRBJ1-2 NA TRBV3-1/TRBV3-2 CASSQDEVEGLYYGYTF TGTGCCAGCAGCCAAGATGAAGTCGAGGGCCTCTACTATGGCTACACCTTC